The 2 T cell receptor beta chains below were found in one sample sequenced in a study of cytomegalovirus exposure and HLA in healthy donors. Researchers ran the PCR with 60 Vbeta and 13 Jbeta primers. Here immunoSEQ multiplex PCR was the method, and the copy in TCRdb shows in-frame clones only, minus some. Here the sample spans hundreds of thousands of clones, over 60% being singletons. Sequenced: PBMCs. The receptors shown here come from a man aged 35 to 55 in good health and CMV-seronegative.

This chain links TRBV5-4 with TRBJ2-3; the match to TRBD2 covers 10 bases. The germline gives CDR1 SGHNT, CDR2 YYREEE (reference sequence). The CDR3 spans 14 residues. V lost 10 bases and J lost 1; bases outside the gene matches: 6. DNA for the CDR3: TGTGCCGAGAGTAGCGGGAGGCGCACAGATACGCAGTATTTT. Translated, it gives CAESSGRRTDTQYF.

This chain uses TRBV25-1 with TRBJ1-4, with D possibly TRBD1 on 5 matching bases. Deletions cut 6 bases from V and 10 bases from J, with 6 bases between. CDR3 length: 10 amino acids. The germline gives CDR1 MGHDK, CDR2 SYGVNS. CDR3 sequence (DNA): TGTGCCAGCAGCGGGGGAAAACTGTTTTTT. Protein sequence: CASSGGKLFF.